Listed here are 15 T cell receptor beta chains from one sample, sequenced in a study of regulatory T cells in long-lasting Graves disease (dated by TCRdb to 2020 to 2022). Libraries came from multiplex PCR. The data were produced on an Illumina HiSeq 4000. TCR beta libraries were built with iRepertoire HTBI primers and Arm-PCR amplification of CDR3 regions. Starting from the raw public reads, TCRdb applied fastp trimming at Q25, assembled clones with MiXCR and retained in-frame beta chains. Rows with a matching CDR3 protein are joined into one entry that keeps the most common DNA and genes. Here the sample has 350,000 to 550,000 distinct CDR3 sequences; 15% to 20% occur a single time. The leading ten clones occupy 20% to 25% of the sample. The time point label on this specimen signifies: newly diagnosed GD, antithyroid drugs for less than 3 months. For both TCR sequencing and RNA sequencing, RNA was extracted from PBMCs using TRIzol.

A further study also used this sample, focusing on T cells in Graves' hyperthyroidism and ophthalmopathy.

Sequencing used peripheral blood mononuclear cells (PBMCs), obtained at new diagnosis, from a patient treated with antithyroid drugs. The receptor source for this set is a woman aged 18-29 years with Graves disease. Donor details come from another sample of the same person, matched by shared clones.

Here the CDR3 reads CASSLRAGTGITYEQYF. CDR3 sequence (DNA): TGTGCCAGCAGCTTGAGGGCCGGGACAGGGATTACTTACGAGCAGTACTTC. This sequence joins TRBV7-2 and TRBJ2-7; TRBD1 matches 9 bases. Germline loops: CDR1 SGHTA, CDR2 FQGNSA. The CDR3 contains 17 residues. V trimming: 3 bases; J trimming: 4 bases; junction bases outside the gene matches: 13.

This clonotype has more than one count but fewer than ten. The genes are TRBV7-2 and TRBJ2-3; D possibly matches TRBD1 or TRBD2 (7 bases each). The CDR3 spans 14 residues. V was clipped by 2 bases and J by 5 bases, with 11 bases between them. CDR1 SGHTA and CDR2 FQGNSA come from the germline V gene. The CDR3 bases are TGTGCCAGCAGCTTACGCAGGGGGGGAGATACGCAGTATTTT. This encodes CASSLRRGGDTQYF. The complete variable domain, with remaining parts taken from reference TRBV7-2 and TRBJ2-3, reads GAGVSQSPSNKVTEKGKDVELRCDPISGHTALYWYRQSLGQGLEFLIYFQGNSAPDKSGLPSDRFSAERTGGSVSTLTIQRTQQEDSAVYLCASSLRRGGDTQYFGPGTRLTVL.

In this sample, this clonotype turned up a few times. The V gene is TRBV28, the J gene TRBJ2-2, with a possible D match to TRBD1 (5 bases). Between the trimmed V and J ends, which lost 8 bases and 0 bases, there was a span of 16 bases. Germline CDR1 and CDR2: MDHEN and SYDVKM. There are 16 residues in the CDR3. In DNA, the CDR3 is TGTGCCAGCCTTGAAGGGGTCCTCGCGAACACCGGGGAGCTGTTTTTT. Amino acid sequence: CASLEGVLANTGELFF.

There are many counts of this clonotype. The chain employs TRBV3-1 and TRBJ2-1; TRBD2 might be the D (5 bases). V lost 2 bases, J lost 12 bases, and 20 bases lay in between. The CDR3 consists of 15 residues. CDR1 is LGHDT, CDR2 YNNKEL, per germline (reference sequence). DNA for the CDR3: TGTGCCAGCAGCCAATGGGCGAGGGAAGGTAGTGGGCAGTTCTTC. Its protein is CASSQWAREGSGQFF.

Comment on this clonotype: This may be a read error: a much more frequent sequence differs by one nucleotide. The CDR3 does not end in the conserved phenylalanine or tryptophan, so this is likely a read error. The chain has TRBV6-2 or TRBV6-3 and TRBJ2-7; TRBD2 matches 9 bases. Germline CDR1 and CDR2: MNHEY and SVGEGT. Trimming cost V 6 bases and J 2 bases; bases outside gene matches: 5. This CDR3 spans 14 amino acids. CDR3 nucleotide sequence: TGTGCCAGCAGAGTTAGCGGGAGCCCCTACGAGCAGTACCTC. It is translated as CASRVSGSPYEQYL.

Remarks on this clonotype: Compared with germline, one end of the junction differs, possibly owing to a read error. This chain uses TRBV7-3 with TRBJ2-5; D possibly corresponds to TRBD2 (5 bases). This CDR3 has 14 residues. Germline assignment: CDR1 SGHTA and CDR2 FQGTGA. The CDR3 sequence is CACSLKPGWETQYF. The CDR3 region has the DNA TGTGCCTGCAGCTTAAAGCCGGGGTGGGAGACCCAGTACTTC.

This clonotype was seen ten or more times. The CDR3 sequence is CAWRVRDRGLEQYF. As DNA, the CDR3 is TGTGCCTGGAGAGTTCGGGACAGGGGGCTCGAGCAGTACTTC. This chain links TRBV30 with TRBJ2-7, with TRBD1 matching 12 bases. The CDR3 totals 14 residues. The junction had 6 bases not matched to a gene; V was cut back by 3 bases and J by 6 bases. In germline, CDR1 is GTSNPN, CDR2 SVGIG (reference sequence).

The rearrangement joins TRBV6-2 or TRBV6-3 to TRBJ2-7, with a weak D call TRBD1 (6 bases). CDR3 length: 14 amino acids. V was trimmed by 5 bases and J by 3 bases, leaving 14 bases between them. Germline CDR1 MNHEY, CDR2 SVGEGT. The CDR3 DNA reads as TGTGCCAGCAGTCGACCCGGGACAAGCTACGAGCAGTACTTC. This gives the protein CASSRPGTSYEQYF.

The J gene is TRBJ2-1, the V gene TRBV19; TRBD2 agrees at 14 bases. CDR3 length: 15 residues. Trimming removed 5 bases from V and 6 bases from J; junction bases left unmatched: 3. The germline V gene encodes CDR1 LNHDA and CDR2 SQIVND (reference sequence). The CDR3 bases are TGTGCCAGTAGTCGGGGACTAGCGGGAGCCAATGAGCAGTTCTTC. This sequence encodes CASSRGLAGANEQFF.

This clonotype was recorded at least ten times. The genes are TRBV3-1 and TRBJ2-5; the D is unclear. V lost 0 bases, J lost 0 bases, and 8 bases lay in between. The V gene's germline CDR1 is LGHDT and CDR2 YNNKEL (reference sequence). This CDR3 has 15 residues. CDR3 sequence reads: CASSQDTAYQETQYF. The CDR3 DNA is TGTGCCAGCAGCCAAGATACGGCATACCAAGAGACCCAGTACTTC.

The rearrangement uses TRBV3-1 and TRBJ1-1, with 8 bases matching TRBD1. Trimming cost V 2 bases and J 11 bases; bases outside gene matches: 10. CDR1 is LGHDT and CDR2 is YNNKEL in the germline V gene (reference sequence). This CDR3 has 14 amino acids. The CDR3 DNA reads TGTGCCAGCAGCCAAAACGGACAGGGTGGAGAGGCTTTCTTT. As protein: CASSQNGQGGEAFF.

This clonotype was counted a few times. The chain links TRBV19 to TRBJ2-1; 8 nucleotides line up with TRBD2. Germline-derived CDR1 and CDR2 are LNHDA and SQIVND (reference sequence). This CDR3 region has 17 residues. Trimming removed 8 bases from V and 0 bases from J; junction bases left unmatched: 12. The CDR3 is CASSNWREAYSYNEQFF. The CDR3 bases are TGTGCCAGTTCAAACTGGCGGGAGGCCTACTCCTACAATGAGCAGTTCTTC.

This clonotype was seen a handful of times. V is TRBV28 and J is TRBJ1-5; 9 bases are shared with TRBD1. The CDR3 sequence is 18 residues long. Germline trimming cut 5 bases from V and 6 bases from J; bases unmatched to any gene: 17. CDR1 is MDHEN, CDR2 SYDVKM, per germline. This CDR3 reads CASSISQGALLSGQPQHF. The CDR3 DNA reads TGTGCCAGCAGTATATCACAGGGGGCGTTGCTGTCTGGTCAGCCCCAGCATTTT.

Ten or more counts support this clonotype. V usage is TRBV6-1 and J usage is TRBJ1-1; D uncertain. CDR3 length: 15 residues. Per the germline V gene, CDR1 is MNHNS and CDR2 is SASEGT. Trimming removed 8 bases from V and 0 bases from J, with 16 bases in between. The CDR3 loop reads CASLPVRRMNTEAFF. The CDR3 bases are TGTGCCAGCCTACCCGTCAGGAGAATGAACACTGAAGCTTTCTTT.

This clonotype showed up many times. V and J are TRBV6-2 or TRBV6-3 and TRBJ2-7; possibly TRBD1 or TRBD2 for D (6 bases each). Trimming removed 5 bases at V and 5 bases at J, with 13 bases between. From germline, CDR1 is MNHEY and CDR2 SVGEGT. The CDR3 is made up of 13 amino acids. The CDR3, as DNA: TGTGCCAGCAGTCACGGCGGGACACACGAGCAGTACTTC. It specifies CASSHGGTHEQYF.